This T cell receptor (beta chain) was identified in a study of T cells in narcolepsy. V gave up 0 bases and J gave up 9 bases; unmatched junction bases: 8. CDR1 and CDR2 from the germline V gene are SGHRS and YFSETQ. The CDR3 length is 15 residues. Libraries were prepared by immunoSEQ multiplex PCR; TCRdb keeps only in-frame clonotypes and omits some of them. The repertoire has about 32,000 clones, almost 80% of them found once; the top ten carry roughly 3.5%. This clonotype originated in a human donor in good health. The sequenced sample consisted of memory (CD45RA-) CD4+ T cells from blood. V and J are TRBV5-1 and TRBJ2-1, with TRBD2 identical over 8 bases. Here the CDR3 DNA reads TGCGCCAGCAGCTTGGCCCCAGCGGGAGTCCCTGAGCAGTTCTTC. As protein: CASSLAPAGVPEQFF.